Listed below are T cell receptor beta chains from one sample, sequenced in a study of cytomegalovirus exposure and HLA in healthy donors. The assay was immunoSEQ multiplex PCR, and TCRdb's table has in-frame clones only and misses some. The sample includes more than 150,000 clones, roughly 80% of them seen just once. The sample was PBMCs. The receptors here all came from a man aged 35 to 55 in good health and CMV-seropositive. Each CDR3 is given with its conserved first and last residue. The D gene is left open where the match is weak. Only some rows state a clone size, as once, few, many or a class for expanded clones.

clone_size | d_call | j_call | v_call | cdr3_nt | cdr3_aa
. | . | TRBJ1-5 | TRBV28 | TGTGCCAGCAGTCCGGTTGGGGGAGGGAATCAGCCCCAGCATTTT | CASSPVGGGNQPQHF
. | . | TRBJ1-5 | TRBV7-8 | TGTGCCAGCAGCTTGTCCAGGGCCTTGGAGCCCCAGCATTTT | CASSLSRALEPQHF
. | TRBD1 | TRBJ1-4 | TRBV19 | TGTGCCAGTAGTATAGATCTAGAGACCGCCGACAGGGATCCCGAAAAACTGTTTTTT | CASSIDLETADRDPEKLFF
. | TRBD1 | TRBJ1-3 | TRBV28 | TGTGCCAGCAGGTCCGGGACAGTCTCAACTGGAAACACCATATATTTT | CASRSGTVSTGNTIYF
once | TRBD2 | TRBJ2-2 | TRBV11-3 | TGTGCCAGCAGCCGCCTGACTAGCGGGGGGGCCGGGGAGCTGTTTTTT | CASSRLTSGGAGELFF
. | TRBD1 | TRBJ1-4 | TRBV6-4 | TGTGCCACCCCAACGAAGGACAGGGGGCCGACTAATGAAAAACTGTTTTTT | CATPTKDRGPTNEKLFF
. | . | TRBJ2-7 | TRBV9 | TGTGCCAGCAGCGTAGACCAGGGAATACCCTGCGAGCAGTACTTC | CASSVDQGIPCEQYF
. | TRBD1 | TRBJ2-5 | TRBV18 | TGTGCCAGCTCACGTATCCAGGGACAGCCCGCCTCGGACCAAGAGACCCAGTACTTC | CASSRIQGQPASDQETQYF
. | . | TRBJ1-6 | TRBV6-5 | TGTGCCAGCAGTTACGGGGGGGTCTCCTATAATTCACCCCTCCACTTT | CASSYGGVSYNSPLHF
. | TRBD1 | TRBJ1-4 | TRBV30 | TGTGCCTGGAACCTCGACAGGGGGAATGAAAAACTGTTTTTT | CAWNLDRGNEKLFF
. | . | TRBJ1-1 | TRBV6-1 | TGTGCCAGCAGTGAAGCGCACGACAGAAGAAAAGCTTTCTTT | CASSEAHDRRKAFF
. | . | TRBJ1-6 | TRBV15 | TGTGCCACCAGCAGAGATGGCGCAGGCCCTTCACCCCTCCACTTT | CATSRDGAGPSPLHF
. | TRBD2 | TRBJ2-1 | TRBV9 | TGTGCCAGCAGCGTAGAAGGAGCGGGGGGCCCCGTAACCTACAATGAGCAGTTCTTC | CASSVEGAGGPVTYNEQFF
once | . | TRBJ2-3 | TRBV27 | TGTGCCAGCAGTTTATCCCAGATCACAGATACGCAGTATTTT | CASSLSQITDTQYF
. | TRBD1 | TRBJ1-1 | TRBV2 | TGTGCCAGCAGAGGGACAGGGGTGAGGATGAACACTGAAGCTTTCTTT | CASRGTGVRMNTEAFF
. | TRBD1 | TRBJ2-7 | TRBV18 | TGTGCCAGCTCACCACCGACAGGGGTGTCCTACGAGCAGTACTTC | CASSPPTGVSYEQYF
. | . | TRBJ2-7 | TRBV28 | TGTGCCAGCAGTTTATTGGCTCGGCAGTACTTC | CASSLLARQYF
. | . | TRBJ2-2 | TRBV21-1 | TGTGCCAGCAGAACAGGAGCGGGGATGAACACCGGGGAGCTGTTTTTT | CASRTGAGMNTGELFF
. | TRBD1 | TRBJ1-2 | TRBV19 | TGTGCCAGCGCTCGACAGGGTGCTAACTATGGCTACACCTTC | CASARQGANYGYTF
. | TRBD1 | TRBJ1-1 | TRBV19 | TGTGCCAGTAGTGTACAGGGGCTAGGCACTGAAGCTTTCTTT | CASSVQGLGTEAFF
. | . | TRBJ2-7 | TRBV9 | TGTGCCAGCAGCGTAGGTCCGGACAGTTACGAGCAGTACTTC | CASSVGPDSYEQYF
. | . | TRBJ1-2 | TRBV5-1 | TGCGCCAGCAGCGAGACAAATAACTATGGCTACACCTTC | CASSETNNYGYTF
. | TRBD1 | TRBJ2-7 | TRBV7-8 | TGTGCCAGCAGCTTAGAACCACAGGGGAACGGGGAGCAGTACTTC | CASSLEPQGNGEQYF
. | TRBD1 | TRBJ1-1 | TRBV9 | TGTGCCAGCAGCGTAAGGGGACAGTCCACCAGAGCTTTCTTT | CASSVRGQSTRAFF
few | TRBD1 | TRBJ1-5 | TRBV6-5 | TGTGCCAGCAGTGACAGGGGTGGACAGCCCCAGCATTTT | CASSDRGGQPQHF
few | . | TRBJ2-7 | TRBV7-3 | TGTGCCAGCAGCTCTACGGGGGGCCGCACCTACGAGCAGTACTTC | CASSSTGGRTYEQYF
once | TRBD1 | TRBJ2-7 | TRBV19 | TGTGCCAGTAGTAGATGGGACAGGACTGTGGAGCAGTACTTC | CASSRWDRTVEQYF
. | . | TRBJ2-7 | TRBV4-2 | TGTGCCAGCAGCCAAGAGCGGGGCCCCTACGAGCAGTACTTC | CASSQERGPYEQYF
. | . | TRBJ2-6 | TRBV15 | TGTGCCACCAGCAGAGTTGAGGTCGGCGGGGCCAACGTCCTGACTTTC | CATSRVEVGGANVLTF
. | TRBD1 | TRBJ2-5 | TRBV30 | TGTGCCTGGAGTGTAGGGGGCCGCAGGGAGACCCAGTACTTC | CAWSVGGRRETQYF
. | . | TRBJ2-5 | TRBV7-8 | TGTGCCAGCAGCTTAGAGGTGGGACAATATCAAGAGACCCAGTACTTC | CASSLEVGQYQETQYF
once | . | TRBJ1-2 | TRBV30 | TGTGCCTGGAGTGTACTCGATGGCTACACCTTC | CAWSVLDGYTF
. | TRBD1 | TRBJ1-5 | TRBV2 | TGTGCCAGCAGTGGGGGACAGGGCCCTCAGCCCCAGCATTTT | CASSGGQGPQPQHF
. | . | TRBJ2-7 | TRBV2 | TGTGCCAGCGGTCGGGACGAGCAGTACTTC | CASGRDEQYF
. | TRBD2 | TRBJ2-5 | TRBV9 | TGTGCCAGCAGCGTAGTGGGTAGCGGGGGGGCCGGGGAGACCCAGTACTTC | CASSVVGSGGAGETQYF
. | . | TRBJ2-2 | TRBV29-1 | TGCAGCGTCGATCATCGGGGGGCCACCGGGGAGCTGTTTTTT | CSVDHRGATGELFF
few | . | TRBJ1-2 | TRBV7-2 | TGTGCCAGCAGCTTACCTGGTGGAGCGTACTATGGCTACACCTTC | CASSLPGGAYYGYTF
. | . | TRBJ2-4 | TRBV5-1 | TGCGCCAGCAGCTTTACGGGAGCCAAAAACATTCAGTACTTC | CASSFTGAKNIQYF
. | TRBD2 | TRBJ2-3 | TRBV27 | TGTGCCAGCAGTTTTAGCGGGGGGGTGGCAGATACGCAGTATTTT | CASSFSGGVADTQYF
. | TRBD2 | TRBJ2-3 | TRBV4-2 | TGTGCCAGCAGTCTCCTAGCGGGGGGAAGCACAGATACGCAGTATTTT | CASSLLAGGSTDTQYF
. | TRBD1 | TRBJ1-4 | TRBV7-9 | TGTTCCAGCAGCCCGGGACAGGCCGGGGGATATGAAAAACTGTTTTTT | CSSSPGQAGGYEKLFF
. | TRBD1 | TRBJ2-3 | TRBV5-6 | TGTGCCAGCAGCTCAGGACAGGAACGCACAGATACGCAGTATTTT | CASSSGQERTDTQYF
. | TRBD1 | TRBJ2-7 | TRBV5-4 | TGTGCCAGCAGCCGACAGGGTATAAGCTCCTACGAGCAGTACTTC | CASSRQGISSYEQYF
. | . | TRBJ1-6 | TRBV4-3 | TGCGCCAGCAGGACAGCAAATTCACCCCTCCACTTT | CASRTANSPLHF
. | TRBD2 | TRBJ2-1 | TRBV7-9 | TGTGCCAGCAGCATAACCGGGACTAGCGGCCTCAATGAGCAGTTCTTC | CASSITGTSGLNEQFF
. | . | TRBJ2-3 | TRBV7-2 | TGTGCCAGCAGCTTAGGGGCGGGGACAGATACGCAGTATTTT | CASSLGAGTDTQYF
. | . | TRBJ2-5 | TRBV5-4 | TGTGCCAGCAGGGGAGCGGGAGAGACCCAGTACTTC | CASRGAGETQYF
once | . | TRBJ2-7 | TRBV30 | TGTGCCTGGCTACCGCAGGCCGGCTCCTACGAGCAGTACTTC | CAWLPQAGSYEQYF
. | TRBD1 | TRBJ2-6 | TRBV6-1 | TGTGCCAGCAGTGAAGGGAAGGGGGCTACGTCCCCTGGGGCCAACGTCCTGACTTTC | CASSEGKGATSPGANVLTF
. | . | TRBJ2-1 | TRBV7-2 | TGTGCCAGCAGCTTAGTCCAGCGGCGCGATGAGCAGTTCTTC | CASSLVQRRDEQFF
few | . | TRBJ1-6 | TRBV18 | TGTGCCAGCTCACCATTTCAGGCAGGGAATTCACCCCTCCACTTT | CASSPFQAGNSPLHF